The clone carrying this TCR beta chain showed up just a few times. What it binds is unknown. Trimming removed 4 bases from V and 3 bases from J; junction bases left unmatched: 13. Germline CDR1 is SQVTM and CDR2 is ANQGSEA. This CDR3 is 16 amino acids long. This specimen belongs to a study of blood T cells in healthy people across ages. General study findings and limits: Higher diversity and more naive CD4+ cells were features of long-lived donors, compared to aged donors. Unsorted PBMC material precluded a definitive naive versus antigen-experienced comparison.

Primers used in a second PCR of about 7 to 11 cycles were a sample-barcoded 5' primer and a J-beta primer mix. TCRdb itself ran the 5' RACE reads through MiXCR, one entry per CDR3 protein. The table shows over a million distinct CDR3 sequences, with more than 35% occurring only once. Donors ranged from about 6 to 90 years old and were healthy Caucasians in Russia. Peripheral blood samples of 9 to 10 milliliters were drawn from each donor. The sequence was collected from a woman in her sixties in good health. Sequenced sample: blood. The chain carries TRBV29-1 and TRBJ2-7, with 9 bases fitting TRBD1. DNA for the CDR3: TGCAGCGTTGGGGGGAGGTCCGGGACAGGGCTCTACGAGCAGTACTTC. Encoded protein: CSVGGRSGTGLYEQYF.